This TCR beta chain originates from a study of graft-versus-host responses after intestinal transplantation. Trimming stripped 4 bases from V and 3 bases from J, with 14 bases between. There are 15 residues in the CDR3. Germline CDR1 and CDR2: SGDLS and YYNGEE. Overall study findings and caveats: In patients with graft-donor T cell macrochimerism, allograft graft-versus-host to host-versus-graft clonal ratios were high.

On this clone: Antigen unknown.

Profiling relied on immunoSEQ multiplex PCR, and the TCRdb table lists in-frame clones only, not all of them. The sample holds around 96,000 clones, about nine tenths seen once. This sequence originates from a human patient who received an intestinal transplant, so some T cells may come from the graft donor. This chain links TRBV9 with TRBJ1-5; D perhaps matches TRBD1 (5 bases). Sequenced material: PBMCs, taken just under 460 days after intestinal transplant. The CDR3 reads CASSPGGGFNQPQHF. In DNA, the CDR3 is TGTGCCAGCAGCCCGGGTGGGGGATTCAATCAGCCCCAGCATTTT.